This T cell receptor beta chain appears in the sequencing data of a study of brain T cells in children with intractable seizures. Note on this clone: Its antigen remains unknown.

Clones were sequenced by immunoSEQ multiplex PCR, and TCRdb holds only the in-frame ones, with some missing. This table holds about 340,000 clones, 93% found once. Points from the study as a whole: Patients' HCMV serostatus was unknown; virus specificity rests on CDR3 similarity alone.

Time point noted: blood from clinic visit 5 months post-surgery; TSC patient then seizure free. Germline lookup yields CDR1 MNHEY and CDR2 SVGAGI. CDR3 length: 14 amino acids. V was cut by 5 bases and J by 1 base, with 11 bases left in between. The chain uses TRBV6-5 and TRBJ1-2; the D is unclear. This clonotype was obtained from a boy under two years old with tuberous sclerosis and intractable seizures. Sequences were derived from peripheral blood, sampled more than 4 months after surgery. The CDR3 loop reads CASSPRVSNYGYTF. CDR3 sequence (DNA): TGTGCCAGCAGTCCAAGGGTTAGTAACTATGGCTACACCTTC.